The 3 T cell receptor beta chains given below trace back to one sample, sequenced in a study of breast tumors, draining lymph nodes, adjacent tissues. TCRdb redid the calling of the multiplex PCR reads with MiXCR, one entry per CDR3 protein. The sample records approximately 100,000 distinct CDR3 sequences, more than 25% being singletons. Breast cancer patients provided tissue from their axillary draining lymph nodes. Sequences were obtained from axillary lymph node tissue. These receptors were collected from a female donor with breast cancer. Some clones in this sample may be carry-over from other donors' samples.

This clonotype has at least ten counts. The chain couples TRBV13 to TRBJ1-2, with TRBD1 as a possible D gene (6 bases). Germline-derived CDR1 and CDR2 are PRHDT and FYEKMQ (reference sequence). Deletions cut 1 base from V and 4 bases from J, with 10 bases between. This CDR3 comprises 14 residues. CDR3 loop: CASSLAAGAYGYTF. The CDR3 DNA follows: TGTGCCAGCAGCTTAGCCGCAGGGGCCTATGGCTACACCTTC.

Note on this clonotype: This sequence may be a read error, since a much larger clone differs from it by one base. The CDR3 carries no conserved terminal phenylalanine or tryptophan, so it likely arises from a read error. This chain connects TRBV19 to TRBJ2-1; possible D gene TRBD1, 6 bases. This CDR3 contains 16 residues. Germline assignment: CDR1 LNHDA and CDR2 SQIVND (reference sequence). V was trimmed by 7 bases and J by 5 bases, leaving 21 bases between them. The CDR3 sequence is CASNLMYGGRNNEQFS. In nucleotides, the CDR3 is TGTGCCAGTAATCTAATGTATGGGGGCAGGAACAATGAGCAGTTCTCC.

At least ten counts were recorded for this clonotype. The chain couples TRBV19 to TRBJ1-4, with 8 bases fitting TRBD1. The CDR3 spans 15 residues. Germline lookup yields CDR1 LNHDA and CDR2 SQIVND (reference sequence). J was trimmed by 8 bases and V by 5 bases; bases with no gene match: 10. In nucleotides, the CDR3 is TGTGCCAGTAGTCCCCAGGGGGCGCCGGGAGAAAAACTGTTTTTT. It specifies CASSPQGAPGEKLFF.